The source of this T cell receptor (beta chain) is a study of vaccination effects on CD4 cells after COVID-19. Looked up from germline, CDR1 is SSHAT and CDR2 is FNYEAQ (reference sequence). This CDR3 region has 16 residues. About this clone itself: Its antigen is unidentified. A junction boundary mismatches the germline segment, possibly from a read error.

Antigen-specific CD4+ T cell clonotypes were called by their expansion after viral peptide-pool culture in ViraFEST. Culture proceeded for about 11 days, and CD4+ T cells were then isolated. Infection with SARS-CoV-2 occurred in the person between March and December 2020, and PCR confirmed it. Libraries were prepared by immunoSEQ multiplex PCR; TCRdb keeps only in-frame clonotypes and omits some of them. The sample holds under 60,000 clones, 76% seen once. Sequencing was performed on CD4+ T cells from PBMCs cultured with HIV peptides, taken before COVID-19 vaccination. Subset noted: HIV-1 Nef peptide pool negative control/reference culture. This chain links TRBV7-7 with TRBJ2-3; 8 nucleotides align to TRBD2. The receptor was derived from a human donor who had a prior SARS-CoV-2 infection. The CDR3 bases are TGTGCTAGCAGCTTAGGATCTAATAGCGGGGCAGATACGCAGTATTTT. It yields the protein CASSLGSNSGADTQYF.